This entry lists 8 T cell receptor beta chains sequenced from one sample in a study of PD-1 blockade in classical Hodgkin lymphoma. After autologous stem cell transplantation all patients relapsed, and prior brentuximab vedotin exposure differed between cohorts. CD8+ T cell isolation from thawed PBMCs was performed by magnetic negative selection. Sequencing used immunoSEQ multiplex PCR; TCRdb keeps in-frame clones, though not all of them. The sample holds 10,000 to 15,000 clones, around four fifths seen once. The sample was CD8+ T cells from blood, taken at baseline. The receptor source for this set is a human donor with classical Hodgkin lymphoma.

The CDR3 nucleotides read TGTGCCAGCAGCGAGGACGGTGCGTATACGCAGTATTTT. The encoded protein is CASSEDGAYTQYF. The chain carries TRBV11-3 and TRBJ2-3; D gene ambiguous. This CDR3 comprises 13 residues. The germline CDR1 and CDR2 sequences are SGHNT and YENEEA. V lost 5 bases to trimming and J lost 7 bases, with 13 bases between them.

This clone appeared a single time. This chain links TRBV12-5 with TRBJ2-3; 8 bases match TRBD2. The ends lost 5 bases at V and 0 bases at J; junction bases unmatched: 10. The CDR3 is 17 residues long. Germline values: CDR1 LGHNT, CDR2 FRNRAP. The CDR3 sequence is CASGPAGGGGSTDTQYF. The CDR3, as DNA: TGTGCTAGTGGTCCGGCCGGGGGCGGGGGGAGCACAGATACGCAGTATTTT.

The J gene is TRBJ2-3, the V gene TRBV9; D unresolved. The CDR3 sequence is 13 residues long. CDR1 is SGDLS, CDR2 YYNGEE, per germline. V was trimmed by 7 bases and J by 8 bases, leaving 17 bases between them. The CDR3 sequence: CASGLSEAVTQYF. DNA of the CDR3: TGTGCCAGCGGCCTCTCAGAGGCGGTTACGCAGTATTTT.

The V gene is TRBV19, the J gene TRBJ1-4, with 7 bases that match TRBD1. Germline V gene sequence: CDR1 LNHDA, CDR2 SQIVND (reference sequence). After removal of 6 bases from V and 8 bases from J, the junction contained 12 bases not matched to a gene. The CDR3 is 15 residues long. The DNA of the CDR3 is TGTGCCAGTAGCTCACAGGGGACCGAAGAGGAAAAACTGTTTTTT. Its protein is CASSSQGTEEEKLFF.

The chain employs TRBV10-2 and TRBJ2-3, with a possible D match to TRBD2 (6 bases). The germline CDR1 and CDR2 sequences are WSHSY and SAAADI. The CDR3 is made up of 14 amino acids. The V gene lost 4 bases and the J gene lost 0 bases, with 8 bases spanning the gap. The CDR3 sequence is CASSAGLSTDTQYF. CDR3 nucleotide sequence: TGCGCCAGCAGTGCGGGACTCAGCACAGATACGCAGTATTTT.

This chain joins TRBV28 and TRBJ2-7, with TRBD1 matching 8 bases. The CDR3 has 14 residues. Germline lookup yields CDR1 MDHEN and CDR2 SYDVKM. The V gene end was trimmed by 9 bases and the J gene end by 1 base; junction bases not matched to a gene: 8. In DNA, the CDR3 is TGTGCCAGTACGGACAGGGCGATATCCTACGAGCAGTACTTC. Amino acid sequence: CASTDRAISYEQYF.

Only a few counts were recorded for this clone. The gene calls are TRBV30 and TRBJ1-1; a weak D match, TRBD1 (5 bases). Per the germline V gene, CDR1 is GTSNPN and CDR2 is SVGIG (reference sequence). V was trimmed by 2 bases and J by 3 bases, leaving 10 bases between them. CDR3 length equals 13 residues. CDR3: CAWSLDTHTEAFF. DNA for the CDR3: TGTGCCTGGAGTTTGGACACTCACACTGAAGCTTTCTTT.

J is TRBJ2-3 and V is TRBV7-8; TRBD2 matches at 10 bases. V shed 4 bases and J 3 bases; nucleotides not matched to a gene: 10. The CDR3 sequence is 17 residues long. Germline-derived CDR1 and CDR2 are SGHVS and FQNEAQ. In nucleotides, the CDR3 is TGTGCCAGCAGCTCCCCCTGGACTAGCGGAGATACAGATACGCAGTATTTT. It is translated as CASSSPWTSGDTDTQYF.